This T cell receptor beta chain was recovered during a study of blood T cells in healthy people across ages. Study conclusions and caveats: There was no known CMV status for donors, so expanded clonotype changes were possibly confounded.

A second PCR of 7 to 11 cycles used a sample-barcoded 5' primer and a J-beta primer mix. Each CDR3 protein is one row after TCRdb ran MiXCR on the 5' RACE reads. The sample consists of some 930,000 distinct CDR3 sequences, about 29% of them appearing once. Germline trimming cut 3 bases from V and 11 bases from J; bases unmatched to any gene: 8. The CDR3 is 13 amino acids. Germline V gene lookup returns CDR1 MDHEN and CDR2 SYDVKM. For this clonotype: Its antigen remains unknown.

This sample also belongs to another study, concerning T cells of mothers and their children. That report adds: In each mother, TCR beta CDR3 reads exceeded 8.5 million; in each child, they numbered a few million. Sequencing revealed no T cell clones that were persistent and microchimeric.

Material: blood. The source of this sequence is a woman aged 40-49 years in good health. The chain recombines TRBV28 with TRBJ1-1; 8 bases match TRBD1. In nucleotides, the CDR3 is TGTGCCAGCAGTTTTCAGGGGGCGAGCGTGGCTTTCTTT. Its protein is CASSFQGASVAFF. Filled out from reference TRBV28 and TRBJ1-1, the complete variable domain reads DVKVTQSSRYLVKRTGEKVFLECVQDMDHENMFWYRQDPGLGLRLIYFSYDVKMKEKGDIPEGYSVSREKKERFSLILESASTNQTSMYLCASSFQGASVAFFGQGTRLTVV.